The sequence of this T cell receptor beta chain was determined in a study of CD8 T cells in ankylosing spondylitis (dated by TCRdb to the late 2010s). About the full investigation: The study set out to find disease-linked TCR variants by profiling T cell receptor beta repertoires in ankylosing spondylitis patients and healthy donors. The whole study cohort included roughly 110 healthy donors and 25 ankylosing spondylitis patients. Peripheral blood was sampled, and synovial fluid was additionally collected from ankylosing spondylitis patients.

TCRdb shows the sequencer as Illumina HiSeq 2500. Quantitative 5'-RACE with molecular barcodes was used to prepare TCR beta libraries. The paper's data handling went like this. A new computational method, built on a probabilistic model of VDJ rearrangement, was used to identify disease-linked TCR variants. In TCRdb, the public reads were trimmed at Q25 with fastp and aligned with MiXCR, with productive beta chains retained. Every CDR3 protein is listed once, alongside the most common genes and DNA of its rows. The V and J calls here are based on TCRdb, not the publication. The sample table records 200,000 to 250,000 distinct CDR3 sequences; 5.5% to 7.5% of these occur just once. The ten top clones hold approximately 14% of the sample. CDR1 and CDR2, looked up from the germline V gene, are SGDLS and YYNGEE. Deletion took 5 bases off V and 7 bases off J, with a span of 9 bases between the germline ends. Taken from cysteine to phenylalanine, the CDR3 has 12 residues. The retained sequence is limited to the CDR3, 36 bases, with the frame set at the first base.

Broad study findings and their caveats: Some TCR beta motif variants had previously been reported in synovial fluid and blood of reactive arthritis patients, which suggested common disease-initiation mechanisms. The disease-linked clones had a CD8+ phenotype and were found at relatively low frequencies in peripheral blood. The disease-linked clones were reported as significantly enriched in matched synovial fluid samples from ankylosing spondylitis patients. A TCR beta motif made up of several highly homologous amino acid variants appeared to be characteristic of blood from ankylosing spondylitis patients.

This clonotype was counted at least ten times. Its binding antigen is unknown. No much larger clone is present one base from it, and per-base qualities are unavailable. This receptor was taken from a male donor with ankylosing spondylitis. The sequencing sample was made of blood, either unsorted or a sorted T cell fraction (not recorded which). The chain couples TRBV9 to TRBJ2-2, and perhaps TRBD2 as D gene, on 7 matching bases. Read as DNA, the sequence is TGTGCCAGCAGGGGGGGGCGCGGGGAGCTGTTTTTT. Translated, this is CASRGGRGELFF.